This TCR beta chain originates from a study of blood T cell repertoires in COVID-19. Using immunoSEQ multiplex PCR, the repertoire was profiled, and TCRdb retains in-frame clones only, with some absent. The repertoire has a few hundred thousand clones, about 91% of them found once; the top ten carry roughly 2.3%. V shed 11 bases, J shed 0 bases, and the junction held 5 bases outside the gene matches. Germline assignment: CDR1 SNHLY and CDR2 FYNNEI. There are 13 residues in the CDR3. Sequenced material: PBMCs or T cells enriched from blood (not recorded which). The sequence came from a woman aged 40 to 50 with acute COVID-19. This chain uses TRBV2 with TRBJ2-3, with TRBD2 matching over 7 bases. CDR3 sequence (DNA): TGTGCCGTCCTAGCGGATAGCACAGATACGCAGTATTTT. This translates into CAVLADSTDTQYF.